One sample yielded the 21 T cell receptor beta chains listed below, sequenced in a study of cytomegalovirus exposure and HLA in healthy donors. PCR employed 60 Vbeta and 13 Jbeta primers. Sequenced by immunoSEQ multiplex PCR; TCRdb stores in-frame clones only, minus some. Of about 130,000 clones listed, about 78% were seen once; the top ten hold around 1.2%. The sample consisted of PBMCs. These receptor sequences come from a man aged 45-60 years in good health and CMV-seronegative.

This chain connects TRBV5-4 to TRBJ2-5; the D gene is possibly TRBD1 (6 bases). This CDR3 comprises 14 residues. The germline gives CDR1 SGHNT, CDR2 YYREEE (reference sequence). The V and J ends lost 0 bases and 3 bases respectively, with 9 bases between them. The CDR3 protein is CASSLAAGEETQYF. The DNA of the CDR3 is TGTGCCAGCAGCTTGGCGGCAGGGGAAGAGACCCAGTACTTC.

The DNA for the CDR3 is TGTGCCAGCAGCTTATCCGGGACTAGACCCCACGAGCAGTACTTC. It encodes CASSLSGTRPHEQYF. The chain uses TRBV5-4 and TRBJ2-7, with 8 bases matching TRBD2. Germline V gene sequence: CDR1 SGHNT, CDR2 YYREEE (reference sequence). V trimming: 2 bases; J trimming: 5 bases; junction bases outside the gene matches: 9. This CDR3 is built from 15 residues.

This clone was seen a few times. The CDR3 DNA reads TGCGCCACTCGCCCCCGGGACAGGGGCGAAAAACTGTTTTTT. It specifies CATRPRDRGEKLFF. V usage is TRBV10-2 and J usage is TRBJ1-4; 10 bases are shared with TRBD1. J gave up 8 bases and V 10 bases, and 10 bases lay outside the gene matches. The germline V gene has CDR1 WSHSY and CDR2 SAAADI. CDR3 length: 14 amino acids.

This clone has a single count. The chain joins TRBV12-5 to TRBJ2-6; 9 positions agree with TRBD2. The CDR3 extends over 20 amino acids. Trimming removed 0 bases from V and 0 bases from J; junction bases left unmatched: 9. Germline V gene lookup returns CDR1 LGHNT and CDR2 FRNRAP. As DNA, the CDR3 is TGTGCTAGTGGTTTGGTATCTTCGCGGGAGGGTAGCTCTGGGGCCAACGTCCTGACTTTC. This gives the protein CASGLVSSREGSSGANVLTF.

V usage is TRBV5-4 and J usage is TRBJ2-5; weak D call: TRBD1 (5 bases). V lost 1 base, J lost 1 base, and 8 bases lay in between. This CDR3 is 14 amino acids long. Germline lookup yields CDR1 SGHNT and CDR2 YYREEE (reference sequence). CDR3 DNA sequence: TGTGCCAGCAGCTTGACAGGTCCCCAAGAGACCCAGTACTTC. Protein sequence: CASSLTGPQETQYF.

The chain joins TRBV30 to TRBJ2-2, with D perhaps TRBD1 (5 bases). The CDR3 covers 13 residues. Trimming left V 3 bases short and J 5 bases short, with 10 bases between. Germline V gene lookup returns CDR1 GTSNPN and CDR2 SVGIG (reference sequence). The CDR3 nucleotides are TGTGCCTGGAGCTCAGGGTTAACCGGGGAGCTGTTTTTT. Amino acid sequence: CAWSSGLTGELFF.

This chain connects TRBV14 to TRBJ2-3; the match to TRBD1 covers 9 bases. V was pared by 8 bases and J by 5 bases, with 8 bases of the junction left unmatched. The CDR3 contains 14 residues. Germline assignment: CDR1 SGHDN and CDR2 FVKESK. The CDR3 reads CASRRQGEVDTQYF. Here the CDR3 DNA reads TGTGCCAGCCGCCGACAGGGGGAAGTAGATACGCAGTATTTT.

The chain joins TRBV6-5 to TRBJ2-7; TRBD2 matches at 12 bases. With V trimmed by 4 bases and J by 6 bases, 7 bases remained unmatched. CDR1 and CDR2 from the germline V gene are MNHEY and SVGAGI. The CDR3 loop spans 15 amino acids. CDR3 protein: CASSSRSSGRAEQYF. CDR3 sequence (DNA): TGTGCCAGCAGTTCGCGATCTAGCGGGAGGGCCGAGCAGTACTTC.

This clone came up once. This chain links TRBV30 with TRBJ2-5, with TRBD2 identical over 8 bases. From germline, CDR1 is GTSNPN and CDR2 SVGIG (reference sequence). The CDR3 runs to 13 residues. J was trimmed by 3 bases and V by 2 bases; bases with no gene match: 2. CDR3 nucleotide sequence: TGTGCCTGGAGTAAGGGACTAGAAGAGACCCAGTACTTC. Protein product: CAWSKGLEETQYF.

This clone was seen more than once but under ten times. This rearrangement joins TRBV7-3 to TRBJ2-1; 10 bases are shared with TRBD1. This CDR3 spans 17 amino acids. The V segment lost 5 bases and the J segment 2 bases; nucleotides outside the gene matches: 9. Germline assignment: CDR1 SGHTA and CDR2 FQGTGA. Here the CDR3 reads CASSQRAGTGAYNEQFF. The CDR3 DNA sequence: TGTGCCAGCAGCCAAAGAGCCGGGACAGGGGCCTACAATGAGCAGTTCTTC.

V and J are TRBV6-1 and TRBJ2-7; tentative D call: TRBD1 (6 bases). V shed 7 bases and J shed 4 bases, with 17 bases lying between them. CDR1 is MNHNS and CDR2 is SASEGT in the germline V gene. This CDR3 spans 14 amino acids. The CDR3 bases are TGTGCCAGCAAGGGAGAGGTAGGGGGATACGAGCAGTACTTC. Translated, it gives CASKGEVGGYEQYF.

V and J are TRBV5-4 and TRBJ2-7; 8 bases agree with TRBD2. The CDR3 has 13 amino acids. J lost 0 bases, V lost 9 bases, and 5 bases had no gene match. From germline, CDR1 is SGHNT and CDR2 YYREEE (reference sequence). DNA for the CDR3: TGTGCCACCCGGGAGGGTAGCTCCTACGAGCAGTACTTC. Translated: CATREGSSYEQYF.

The genes are TRBV11-2 and TRBJ2-6; maybe TRBD1 (6 bases). CDR1 and CDR2 (germline): SGHAT, FQNNGV. Trimming cost V 7 bases and J 11 bases, with 15 bases left between them. CDR3 length equals 13 residues. The CDR3 sequence: CASTDRPWDVLTF. DNA of the CDR3: TGTGCCAGCACAGACAGGCCGTGGGACGTCCTGACTTTC.

V and J are TRBV11-2 and TRBJ2-7; 8 positions match TRBD2. This CDR3 is 15 amino acids long. V was pared by 5 bases and J by 6 bases, with 12 bases of the junction left unmatched. Looked up from germline, CDR1 is SGHAT and CDR2 is FQNNGV. This CDR3 reads CASSADAAGGGEQYF. Here the CDR3 DNA reads TGTGCCAGCAGCGCCGACGCCGCGGGAGGCGGCGAGCAGTACTTC. Full variable domain (outside the CDR3, taken from reference TRBV11-2 and TRBJ2-7): EAGVAQSPRYKIIEKRQSVAFWCNPISGHATLYWYQQILGQGPKLLIQFQNNGVVDDSQLPKDRFSAERLKGVDSTLKIQPAKLEDSAVYLCASSADAAGGGEQYFGPGTRLTVT.

This clone was counted between two and nine times. The chain carries TRBV6-5 and TRBJ1-5, with D maybe TRBD1 (5 bases). The CDR3 totals 13 residues. Germline CDR1 reads MNHEY; CDR2 reads SVGAGI. Between the trimmed V and J ends, which lost 2 bases and 7 bases, there was a span of 9 bases. Here the CDR3 reads CASSYTGGQPQHF. The CDR3 DNA reads as TGTGCCAGCAGTTACACGGGGGGACAGCCCCAGCATTTT.

The V and J genes are TRBV27 and TRBJ2-7; D is ambiguous. Germline assignment: CDR1 MNHEY and CDR2 SMNVEV (reference sequence). The CDR3 is 14 residues long. V dropped 3 bases and J dropped 0 bases, with 9 bases sitting between them. In DNA form, the CDR3 reads TGTGCCAGCAGTTTGGGCCAGGACTCCTACGAGCAGTACTTC. This sequence encodes CASSLGQDSYEQYF.

There are a few counts of this clone. J is TRBJ2-1 and V is TRBV5-1; 10 bases match TRBD2. Trimming took 5 bases from V and 0 from J; bases not matched to a gene: 5. CDR1 and CDR2 (germline): SGHRS, YFSETQ. The length of the CDR3 is 16 residues. The CDR3 nucleotides are TGCGCCAGCAGTGGGGCTAGCGGGAGCTCCTACAATGAGCAGTTCTTC. This sequence encodes CASSGASGSSYNEQFF. The full variable domain, its missing parts supplied by reference TRBV5-1 and TRBJ2-1, is KAGVTQTPRYLIKTRGQQVTLSCSPISGHRSVSWYQQTPGQGLQFLFEYFSETQRNKGNFPGRFSGRQFSNSRSEMNVSTLELGDSALYLCASSGASGSSYNEQFFGPGTRLTVL.

The chain has TRBV6-6 and TRBJ1-1; 8 bases align to TRBD1. V lost 5 bases and J lost 3; bases outside the gene matches: 8. Germline CDR1 is MNHNY and CDR2 is SVGAGI (reference sequence). CDR3 length equals 15 residues. Here the CDR3 DNA reads TGTGCCAGCAGTACGACAGGGGAACGTTACACTGAAGCTTTCTTT. Translated: CASSTTGERYTEAFF.

In its sample, this clone was seen once. The chain joins TRBV30 to TRBJ2-2; tentative D call: TRBD1 (5 bases). Germline CDR1 reads GTSNPN; CDR2 reads SVGIG (reference sequence). The CDR3 consists of 13 residues. Trimming removed 5 bases at V and 5 bases at J, with 12 bases between. The CDR3 DNA sequence: TGTGCCTGGTTTGGACAATCGACCGGGGAGCTGTTTTTT. It yields the protein CAWFGQSTGELFF. The whole variable domain, filled in from reference TRBV30 and TRBJ2-2, reads SQTIHQWPATLVQPVGSPLSLECTVEGTSNPNLYWYRQAAGRGLQLLFYSVGIGQISSEVPQNLSASRPQDRQFILSSKKLLLSDSGFYLCAWFGQSTGELFFGEGSRLTVL.

The chain is built from TRBV6-5 and TRBJ1-2, with TRBD1 matching over 10 bases. This CDR3 has 14 amino acids. V was pared by 6 bases and J by 4 bases, with 5 bases of the junction left unmatched. CDR1 is MNHEY and CDR2 is SVGAGI in the germline V gene. The CDR3 DNA reads TGTGCCAGCAGGACAGGGGGCGCCGGCTATGGCTACACCTTC. Translation: CASRTGGAGYGYTF.

The V call is TRBV7-9, the J call TRBJ1-3; 7 bases are shared with TRBD1. V gave up 3 bases and J gave up 0 bases; unmatched junction bases: 8. CDR1 is SEHNR, CDR2 FQNEAQ, per germline (reference sequence). The CDR3 has 17 amino acids. CDR3 bases: TGTGCCAGCAGCTTGTTGACAGGGAGGAGCTCTGGAAACACCATATATTTT. Translation gives CASSLLTGRSSGNTIYF.